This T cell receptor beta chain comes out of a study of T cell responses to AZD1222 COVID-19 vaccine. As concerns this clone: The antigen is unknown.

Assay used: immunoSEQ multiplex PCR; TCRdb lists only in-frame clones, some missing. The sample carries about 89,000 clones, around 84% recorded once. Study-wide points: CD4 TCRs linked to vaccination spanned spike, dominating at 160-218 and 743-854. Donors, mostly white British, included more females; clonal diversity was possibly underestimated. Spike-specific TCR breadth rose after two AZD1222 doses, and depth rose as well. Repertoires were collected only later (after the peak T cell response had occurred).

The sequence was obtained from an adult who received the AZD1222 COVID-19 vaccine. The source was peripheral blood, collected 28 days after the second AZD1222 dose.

The CDR3 region is CASSPGTGLSWGNTIYF. CDR3 sequence (DNA): TGTGCCAGCAGTCCGGGGACAGGCCTGAGCTGGGGAAACACCATATATTTT. The V and J genes are TRBV27 and TRBJ1-3; 8 bases map to TRBD1. V was clipped by 5 bases and J by 4 bases; unmatched bases: 13. CDR3 length: 17 residues. Germline lookup yields CDR1 MNHEY and CDR2 SMNVEV (reference sequence).